This T cell receptor (beta chain) emerged from a study of blood T cell repertoires in COVID-19. TCRdb's copy holds only in-frame clones and misses some; the assay was immunoSEQ multiplex PCR. This table holds about 210,000 clones, 85% found once. This CDR3 contains 14 residues. Trimming at V came to 3 bases and at J to 8 bases, leaving 6 bases not matched to a gene. Germline V gene lookup returns CDR1 GTSNPN and CDR2 SVGIG (reference sequence). The specimen was peripheral blood. The sequence derives from a man aged 55 to 70 with COVID-19, enrolled during active disease. The rearrangement links TRBV30 to TRBJ2-3, with 12 bases aligning to TRBD2. The CDR3, as DNA: TGTGCCTGGAGGCTAGCGGGAGGGCCTGGTACGCAGTATTTT. Translating it yields CAWRLAGGPGTQYF.